The present T cell receptor (beta chain) was sequenced within a study of cytomegalovirus exposure and HLA in healthy donors. Whole-study findings and limits: The classifier, whose performance was assessed in both the original and validation cohorts, reportedly diagnosed cytomegalovirus status with high specificity and sensitivity.

Remarks on this clone: Its antigen is unknown.

PCR amplification relied on 60 Vbeta primers (plus 13 Jbeta primers). Produced via immunoSEQ multiplex PCR; TCRdb's table is partial and in-frame only. The table has about 140,000 clones, about three quarters seen once. The CDR3 runs 16 residues. The V segment lost 3 bases and the J segment 2 bases; nucleotides outside the gene matches: 7. Germline CDR1 and CDR2: SGDLS and YYNGEE. The chain joins TRBV9 to TRBJ2-1, with 8 bases identical to TRBD1. The TCR sequence derives from a middle-aged woman in good health and CMV-seronegative. Sequenced sample: PBMCs. The CDR3 here is CASSEFGDRTYNEQFF. Written as DNA, the CDR3 is TGTGCCAGCAGCGAATTTGGGGACAGGACCTACAATGAGCAGTTCTTC.